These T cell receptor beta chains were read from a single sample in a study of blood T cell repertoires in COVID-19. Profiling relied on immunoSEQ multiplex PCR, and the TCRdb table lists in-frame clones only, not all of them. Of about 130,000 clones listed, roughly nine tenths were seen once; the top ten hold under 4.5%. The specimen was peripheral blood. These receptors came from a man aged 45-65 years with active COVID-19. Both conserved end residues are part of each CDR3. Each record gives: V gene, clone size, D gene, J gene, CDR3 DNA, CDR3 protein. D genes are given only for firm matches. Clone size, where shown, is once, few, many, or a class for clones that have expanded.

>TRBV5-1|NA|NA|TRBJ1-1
TGCGCCAGCAGCTTGGTGGCGGGGAAGACTGAAGCTTTCTTT
CASSLVAGKTEAFF
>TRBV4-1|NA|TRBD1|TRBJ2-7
TGCGCCAGCAGCCTTAACCGGGACAGATACTACGAGCAGTACTTC
CASSLNRDRYYEQYF
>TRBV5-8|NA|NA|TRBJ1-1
TGTGCCAGCAGAAGGACAGTGAACACTGAAGCTTTCTTT
CASRRTVNTEAFF
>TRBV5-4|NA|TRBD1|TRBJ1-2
TGTGCCAGCAGCTTGGGGGATAGGGACAGCAGGAGGTACTATGGCTACACCTTC
CASSLGDRDSRRYYGYTF
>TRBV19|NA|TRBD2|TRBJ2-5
TGTGCCAGTCGACTAGCGGGGGGCAAAGAGACCCAGTACTTC
CASRLAGGKETQYF
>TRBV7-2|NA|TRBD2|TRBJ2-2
TGTGCCAGCAGCTTAGGTCAGCGGGAGAGGGCCGGGGAGCTGTTTTTT
CASSLGQRERAGELFF
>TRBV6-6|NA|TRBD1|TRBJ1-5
TGTGCCACCGGACAGGGGCCCCAGCATTTT
CATGQGPQHF
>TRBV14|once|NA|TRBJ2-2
TGTGCCAGCAGCCGACGGACACCGAACACCGGGGAGCTGTTTTTT
CASSRRTPNTGELFF
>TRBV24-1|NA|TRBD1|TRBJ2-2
TGTGCCACCAGTGACCCCGGGACAGTCACCGGGGAGCTGTTTTTT
CATSDPGTVTGELFF
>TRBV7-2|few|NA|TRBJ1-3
TGTGCCAGCAGCTTAGTGCTGGGCATCTCTGGAAACACCATATATTTT
CASSLVLGISGNTIYF